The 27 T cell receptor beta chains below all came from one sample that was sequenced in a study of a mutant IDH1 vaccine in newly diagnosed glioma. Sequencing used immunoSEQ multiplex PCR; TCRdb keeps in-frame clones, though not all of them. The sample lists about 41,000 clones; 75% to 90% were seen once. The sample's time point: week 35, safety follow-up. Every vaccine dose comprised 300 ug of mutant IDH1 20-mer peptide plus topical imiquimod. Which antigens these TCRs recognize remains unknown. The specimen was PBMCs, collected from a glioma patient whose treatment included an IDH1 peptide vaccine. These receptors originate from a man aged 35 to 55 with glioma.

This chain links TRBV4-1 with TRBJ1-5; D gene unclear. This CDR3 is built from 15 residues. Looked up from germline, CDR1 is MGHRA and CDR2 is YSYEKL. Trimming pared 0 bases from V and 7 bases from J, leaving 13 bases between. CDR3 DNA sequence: TGCGCCAGCAGCCAAGATAGAGGTTCAGTGCAGCCCCAGCATTTT. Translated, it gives CASSQDRGSVQPQHF.

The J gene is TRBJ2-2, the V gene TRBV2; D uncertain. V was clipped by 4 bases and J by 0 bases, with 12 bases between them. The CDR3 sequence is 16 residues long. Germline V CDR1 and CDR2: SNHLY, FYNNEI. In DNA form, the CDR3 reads TGTGCCAGCAGTGCGGCGGACGGATCGAACACCGGGGAGCTGTTTTTT. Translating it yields CASSAADGSNTGELFF. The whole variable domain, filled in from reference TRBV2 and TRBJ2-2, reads EPEVTQTPSHQVTQMGQEVILRCVPISNHLYFYWYRQILGQKVEFLVSFYNNEISEKSEIFDDQFSVERPDGSNFTLKIRSTKLEDSAMYFCASSAADGSNTGELFFGEGSRLTVL.

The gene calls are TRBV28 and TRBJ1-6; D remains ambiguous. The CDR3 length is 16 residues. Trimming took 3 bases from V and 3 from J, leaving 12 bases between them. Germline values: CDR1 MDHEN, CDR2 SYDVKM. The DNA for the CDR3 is TGTGCCAGCAGTTTGCAAAAAGTGGTCTATAATTCACCCCTCCACTTT. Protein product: CASSLQKVVYNSPLHF.

As DNA, the CDR3 is TGCGCCAGCAGTCACCGGCCGGGACAGCGAGATTTTAACTATGGCTACACCTTC. Protein: CASSHRPGQRDFNYGYTF. The rearrangement joins TRBV23-1 to TRBJ1-2; 7 bases agree with TRBD1. TRBV23-1 is an ORF, and what it does is uncertain. The CDR3 contains 18 residues. Trimming at V came to 3 bases and at J to 1 base, leaving 14 bases not matched to a gene.

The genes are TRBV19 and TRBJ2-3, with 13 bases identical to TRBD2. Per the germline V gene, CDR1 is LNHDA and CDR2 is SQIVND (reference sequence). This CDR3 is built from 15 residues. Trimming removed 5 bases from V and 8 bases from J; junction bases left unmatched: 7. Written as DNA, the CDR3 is TGTGCCAGTAGTCCCCGGACTAGCGGGAGTGCTACGCAGTATTTT. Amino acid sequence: CASSPRTSGSATQYF.

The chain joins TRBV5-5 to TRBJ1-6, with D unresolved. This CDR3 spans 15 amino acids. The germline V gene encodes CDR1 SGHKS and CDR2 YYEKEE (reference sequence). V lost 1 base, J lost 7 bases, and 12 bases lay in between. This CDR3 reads CASSLRELRNSPLHF. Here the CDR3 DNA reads TGTGCCAGCAGCTTGAGGGAGCTGAGGAATTCACCCCTCCACTTT.

CDR3 protein: CASSDGVESSPLHF. DNA of the CDR3: TGTGCCAGCAGCGACGGAGTGGAGAGTTCACCCCTCCACTTT. V and J are TRBV28 and TRBJ1-6, with unresolved D. The V end lost 6 bases, the J end lost 9 bases, and 15 bases lay between the germline ends. The CDR3 covers 14 residues. CDR1 is MDHEN and CDR2 is SYDVKM in the germline V gene.

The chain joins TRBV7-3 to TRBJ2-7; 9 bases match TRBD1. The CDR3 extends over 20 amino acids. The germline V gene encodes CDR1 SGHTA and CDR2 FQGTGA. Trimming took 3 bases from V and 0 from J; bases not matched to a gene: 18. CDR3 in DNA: TGTGCCAGCAGCTTCCCTAGGGACAGGGCTTCATCGGGTCCCTCCTACGAGCAGTACTTC. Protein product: CASSFPRDRASSGPSYEQYF.

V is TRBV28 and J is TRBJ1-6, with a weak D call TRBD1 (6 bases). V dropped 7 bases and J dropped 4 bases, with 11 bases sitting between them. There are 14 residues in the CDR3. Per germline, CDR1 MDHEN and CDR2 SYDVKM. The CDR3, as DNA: TGTGCCAGCAATGGGGGGCAGTATAATTCACCCCTCCACTTT. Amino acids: CASNGGQYNSPLHF.

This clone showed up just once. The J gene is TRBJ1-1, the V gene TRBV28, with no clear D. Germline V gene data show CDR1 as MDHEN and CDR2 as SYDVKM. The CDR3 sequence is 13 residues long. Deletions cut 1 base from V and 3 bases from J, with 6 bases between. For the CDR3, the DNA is TGTGCCAGCAGTTTATATTTCTACACTGAAGCTTTCTTT. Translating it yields CASSLYFYTEAFF.

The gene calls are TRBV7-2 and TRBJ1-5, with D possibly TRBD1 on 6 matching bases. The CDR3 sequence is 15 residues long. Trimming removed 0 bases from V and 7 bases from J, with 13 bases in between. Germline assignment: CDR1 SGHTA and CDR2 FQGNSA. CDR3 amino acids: CASSLAGGAGQPQHF. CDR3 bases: TGTGCCAGCAGCTTAGCGGGGGGCGCTGGACAGCCCCAGCATTTT.

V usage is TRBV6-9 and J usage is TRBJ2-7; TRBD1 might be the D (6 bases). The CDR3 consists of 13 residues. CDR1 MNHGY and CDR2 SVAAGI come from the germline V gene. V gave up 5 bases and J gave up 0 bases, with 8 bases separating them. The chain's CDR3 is CASSPTGSYEQYF. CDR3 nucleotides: TGTGCCAGCAGTCCGACAGGCTCCTACGAGCAGTACTTC.

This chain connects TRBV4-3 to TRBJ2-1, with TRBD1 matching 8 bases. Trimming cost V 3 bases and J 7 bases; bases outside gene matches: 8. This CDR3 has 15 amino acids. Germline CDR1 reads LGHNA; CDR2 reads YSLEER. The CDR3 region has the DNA TGCGCCAGCAGCCAGTTCAGGGGGCCTTTGAATGAGCAGTTCTTC. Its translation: CASSQFRGPLNEQFF.

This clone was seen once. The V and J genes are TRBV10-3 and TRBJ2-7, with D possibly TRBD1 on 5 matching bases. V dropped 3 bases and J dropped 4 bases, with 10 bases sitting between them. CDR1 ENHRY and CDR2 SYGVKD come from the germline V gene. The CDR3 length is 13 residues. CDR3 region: CAISEARAYEQYF. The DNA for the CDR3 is TGTGCCATCAGTGAAGCCAGGGCTTACGAGCAGTACTTC.

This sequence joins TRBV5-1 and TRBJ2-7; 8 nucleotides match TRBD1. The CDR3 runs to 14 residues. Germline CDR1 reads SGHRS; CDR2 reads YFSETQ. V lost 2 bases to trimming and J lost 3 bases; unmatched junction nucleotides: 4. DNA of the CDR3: TGCGCCAGCAGCTTCGGGACAGGAGTCTACGAGCAGTACTTC. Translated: CASSFGTGVYEQYF. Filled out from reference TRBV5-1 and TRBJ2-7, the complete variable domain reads KAGVTQTPRYLIKTRGQQVTLSCSPISGHRSVSWYQQTPGQGLQFLFEYFSETQRNKGNFPGRFSGRQFSNSRSEMNVSTLELGDSALYLCASSFGTGVYEQYFGPGTRLTVT.

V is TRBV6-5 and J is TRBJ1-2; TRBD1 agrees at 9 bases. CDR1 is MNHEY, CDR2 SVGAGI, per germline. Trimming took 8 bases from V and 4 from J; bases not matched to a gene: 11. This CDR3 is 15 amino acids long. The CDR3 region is CASGRTGQGRYGYTF. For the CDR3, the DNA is TGTGCCAGCGGGAGGACGGGACAGGGCCGCTATGGCTACACCTTC.

CDR3 sequence reads: CASSWGTGDTEAFF. Here the CDR3 DNA reads TGTGCCAGTAGTTGGGGAACAGGGGACACTGAAGCTTTCTTT. The chain has TRBV19 and TRBJ1-1; TRBD1 matches at 7 bases. The V and J ends lost 5 bases and 3 bases, in that order; junction bases with no gene match: 6. Germline V lookup: CDR1 LNHDA, CDR2 SQIVND (reference sequence). The CDR3 contains 14 residues.

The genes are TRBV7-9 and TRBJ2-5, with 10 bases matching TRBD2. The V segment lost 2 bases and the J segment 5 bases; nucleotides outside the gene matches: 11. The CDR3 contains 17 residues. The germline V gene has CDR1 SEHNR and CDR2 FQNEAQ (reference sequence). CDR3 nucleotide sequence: TGTGCCAGCAGCTTAAGGTCACTAGCGGGGACCAAGGAGACCCAGTACTTC. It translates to CASSLRSLAGTKETQYF.

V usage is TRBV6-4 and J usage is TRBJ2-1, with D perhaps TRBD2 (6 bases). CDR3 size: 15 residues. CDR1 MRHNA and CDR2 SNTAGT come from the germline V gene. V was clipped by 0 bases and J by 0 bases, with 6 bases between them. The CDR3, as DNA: TGTGCCAGCAGTGACTCTAGCGGCTCCTACAATGAGCAGTTCTTC. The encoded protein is CASSDSSGSYNEQFF.

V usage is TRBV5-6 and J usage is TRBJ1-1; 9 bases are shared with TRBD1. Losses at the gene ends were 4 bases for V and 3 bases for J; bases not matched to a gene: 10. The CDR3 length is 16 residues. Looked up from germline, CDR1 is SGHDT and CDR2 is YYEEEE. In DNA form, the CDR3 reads TGTGCCAGCAGCCCGGGGACAGGGCTATTGGACACTGAAGCTTTCTTT. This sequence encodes CASSPGTGLLDTEAFF.

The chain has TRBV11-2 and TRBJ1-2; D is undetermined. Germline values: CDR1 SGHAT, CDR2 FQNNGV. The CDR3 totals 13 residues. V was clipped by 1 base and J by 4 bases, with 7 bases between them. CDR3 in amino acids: CASSLGLSYGYTF. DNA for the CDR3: TGTGCCAGCAGCTTAGGTTTGAGCTATGGCTACACCTTC.

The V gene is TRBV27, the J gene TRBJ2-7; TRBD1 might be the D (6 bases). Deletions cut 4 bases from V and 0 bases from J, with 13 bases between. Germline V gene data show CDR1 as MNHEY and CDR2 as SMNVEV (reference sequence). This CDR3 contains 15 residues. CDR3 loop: CASSSSADSSYEQYF. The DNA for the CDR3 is TGTGCCAGCAGTTCATCCGCGGACAGCTCCTACGAGCAGTACTTC.

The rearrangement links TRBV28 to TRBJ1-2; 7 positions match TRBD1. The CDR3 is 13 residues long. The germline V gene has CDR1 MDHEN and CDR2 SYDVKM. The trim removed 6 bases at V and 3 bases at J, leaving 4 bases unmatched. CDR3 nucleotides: TGTGCCAGCAGCACAACAGGGGACTATGGCTACACCTTC. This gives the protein CASSTTGDYGYTF.

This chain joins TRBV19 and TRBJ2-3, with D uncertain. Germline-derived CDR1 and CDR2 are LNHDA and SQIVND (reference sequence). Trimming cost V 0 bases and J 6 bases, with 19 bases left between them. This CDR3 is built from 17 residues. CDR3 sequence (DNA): TGTGCCAGTAGTATAGAGGTCGGACGGAATATGAAGGATACGCAGTATTTT. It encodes CASSIEVGRNMKDTQYF.

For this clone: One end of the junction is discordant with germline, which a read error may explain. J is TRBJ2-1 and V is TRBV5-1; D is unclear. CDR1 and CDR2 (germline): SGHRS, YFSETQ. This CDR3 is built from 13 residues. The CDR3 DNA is TGCGCCAGCAGCTTTGACTCCAACAATGAGCAGTTCTTC. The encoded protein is CASSFDSNNEQFF.

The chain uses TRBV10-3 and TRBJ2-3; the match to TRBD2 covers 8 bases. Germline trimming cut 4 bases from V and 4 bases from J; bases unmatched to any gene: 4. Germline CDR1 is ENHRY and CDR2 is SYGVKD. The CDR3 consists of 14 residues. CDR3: CAISGTSYPDTQYF. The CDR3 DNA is TGTGCCATCAGTGGGACTAGCTATCCAGATACGCAGTATTTT.

CDR3 in amino acids: CASARPWGNNEQFF. CDR3 nucleotide sequence: TGTGCCAGCGCTCGGCCCTGGGGAAACAATGAGCAGTTCTTC. The genes are TRBV7-2 and TRBJ2-1; D gene unclear. The CDR3 length is 14 residues. V shed 8 bases and J shed 5 bases, with 16 bases lying between them. Germline CDR1 SGHTA, CDR2 FQGNSA.